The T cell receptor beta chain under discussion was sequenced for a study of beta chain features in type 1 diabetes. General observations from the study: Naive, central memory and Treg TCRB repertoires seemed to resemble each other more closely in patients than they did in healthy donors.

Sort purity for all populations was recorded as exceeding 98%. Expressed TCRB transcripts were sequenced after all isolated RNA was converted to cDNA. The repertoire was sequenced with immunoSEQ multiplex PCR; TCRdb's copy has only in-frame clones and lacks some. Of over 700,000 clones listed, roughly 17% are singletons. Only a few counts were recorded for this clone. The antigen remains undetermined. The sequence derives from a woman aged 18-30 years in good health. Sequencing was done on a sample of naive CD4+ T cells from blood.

The CDR3 reads CASNRDENTEAFF. In nucleotides, the CDR3 is TGCGCCAGCAACAGGGACGAGAACACTGAAGCTTTCTTT. The chain uses TRBV5-1 and TRBJ1-1; weak D call: TRBD1 (6 bases). This CDR3 comprises 13 residues. V was clipped by 6 bases and J by 1 base, with 10 bases between them. The germline V gene encodes CDR1 SGHRS and CDR2 YFSETQ.